This T cell receptor (beta chain) emerged from a study of siplizumab effects on memory and regulatory T cells. The V gene end was trimmed by 0 bases and the J gene end by 3 bases; junction bases not matched to a gene: 4. The CDR3 consists of 16 residues. CDR1 is SGHAT and CDR2 is FQNNGV in the germline V gene. Clones were sequenced by immunoSEQ multiplex PCR, and TCRdb holds only the in-frame ones, with some missing. The table has tens of thousands of clones, 80% to 90% seen once. About this clone: Its cognate antigen is unknown.

Study results and caveats: Alloreactive sequences from unstimulated CD4+ memory cells fell significantly with siplizumab. Proliferating siplizumab-culture Treg suppressive function went unconfirmed.

This TCR derives from a human donor in good health. Sequencing was done on a sample of Tregs sorted from blood. This chain joins TRBV11-2 and TRBJ2-3, with 9 bases identical to TRBD2. CDR3 bases: TGTGCCAGCAGCTTAGAAGCGGGGGGAAGGACAGATACGCAGTATTTT. Protein: CASSLEAGGRTDTQYF.